The 27 T cell receptor beta chains below come from one sample, sequenced in a study of blood T cell repertoires in COVID-19. Profiled with immunoSEQ multiplex PCR; TCRdb holds only in-frame clones, not every one. In the table there are around 260,000 clones, roughly nine tenths of which are singletons. The sequenced material came from peripheral blood. The receptors originated from a man in his forties who had recovered from COVID-19.

The rearrangement uses TRBV2 and TRBJ2-7; 7 bases align to TRBD2. The CDR3 loop spans 14 amino acids. Germline V gene lookup returns CDR1 SNHLY and CDR2 FYNNEI. The V gene end was trimmed by 9 bases and the J gene end by 0 bases; junction bases not matched to a gene: 8. In DNA form, the CDR3 reads TGTGCCAGTAACCGGGACTATCGCTCCTACGAGCAGTACTTC. Protein: CASNRDYRSYEQYF.

The chain employs TRBV18 and TRBJ2-2; 7 bases are shared with TRBD2. CDR1 and CDR2 (germline): KGHSH, LQKENI. The CDR3 covers 16 residues. V was clipped by 5 bases and J by 2 bases; unmatched bases: 8. In DNA form, the CDR3 reads TGTGCCAGCTCATTGGCAGGGACTAAAAACACCGGGGAGCTGTTTTTT. Amino acids: CASSLAGTKNTGELFF.

The V and J genes are TRBV7-8 and TRBJ2-1, with 7 nucleotides matching TRBD2. This CDR3 is 16 amino acids long. The V gene's germline CDR1 is SGHVS and CDR2 FQNEAQ. Trimming cost V 4 bases and J 2 bases; bases outside gene matches: 8. CDR3 sequence reads: CASSWMSGIAYNEQFF. The CDR3 DNA reads as TGTGCCAGCAGCTGGATGAGCGGGATCGCCTACAATGAGCAGTTCTTC.

The V call is TRBV6-1, the J call TRBJ1-2; 10 nucleotides match TRBD1. This CDR3 spans 17 amino acids. V trimming: 4 bases; J trimming: 0 bases; junction bases outside the gene matches: 8. Looked up from germline, CDR1 is MNHNS and CDR2 is SASEGT. The CDR3 DNA is TGTGCCAGCAGTGCCTCGACAGGGGGCGGCTCTAACTATGGCTACACCTTC. Translating it yields CASSASTGGGSNYGYTF.

The genes are TRBV11-2 and TRBJ2-7; D not resolved. CDR3 length equals 16 residues. Trimming removed 4 bases at V and 1 base at J, with 17 bases between. Per the germline V gene, CDR1 is SGHAT and CDR2 is FQNNGV. The CDR3 coding sequence is TGTGCCAGCAGCTCAGTTCCTAGATACTATTCCTACGAGCAGTACTTC. Its protein product is CASSSVPRYYSYEQYF.

The chain employs TRBV11-3 and TRBJ2-1; 14 bases fit TRBD2. This CDR3 spans 18 amino acids. CDR1 and CDR2 (germline): SGHNT, YENEEA. The V gene end was trimmed by 1 base and the J gene end by 0 bases; junction bases not matched to a gene: 2. Here the CDR3 DNA reads TGTGCCAGCAGCTTAGGCGGGACTAGCGGGAGCTCCTACAATGAGCAGTTCTTC. This gives the protein CASSLGGTSGSSYNEQFF.

The genes are TRBV6-2 or TRBV6-3 and TRBJ1-1; 9 bases agree with TRBD1. The CDR3 sequence is 15 residues long. CDR1 is MNHEY, CDR2 SVGEGT, per germline. V gave up 1 base and J gave up 4 bases; unmatched junction bases: 4. The CDR3: CASSYLTGGGTEAFF. The CDR3 bases are TGTGCCAGCAGTTACTTGACAGGGGGGGGCACTGAAGCTTTCTTT.

The chain is built from TRBV29-1 and TRBJ2-2; 11 nucleotides align to TRBD1. The CDR3 length is 15 residues. Germline V lookup: CDR1 SQVTM, CDR2 ANQGSEA. The J segment lost 8 bases and the V segment lost 2 bases, leaving 7 bases of the junction unmatched. This chain's CDR3 is CSVERTGGLSGELFF. In nucleotides, the CDR3 is TGCAGCGTTGAACGGACAGGGGGCCTATCGGGGGAGCTGTTTTTT.

The J gene is TRBJ2-1, the V gene TRBV6-2 or TRBV6-3, with TRBD2 matching over 9 bases. The CDR3 totals 15 residues. Losses at the gene ends were 5 bases for V and 8 bases for J; bases not matched to a gene: 10. The germline V gene encodes CDR1 MNHEY and CDR2 SVGEGT. CDR3 amino acids: CASSGGRLAGYEQFF. The CDR3 bases are TGTGCCAGCAGTGGGGGCAGGCTAGCGGGGTATGAGCAGTTCTTC.

This clone was seen repeatedly, ten times or more. The chain uses TRBV14 and TRBJ2-1; 14 positions match TRBD2. V dropped 0 bases and J dropped 4; count of bases not matched to a gene: 11. Germline CDR1 SGHDN, CDR2 FVKESK. This CDR3 comprises 20 residues. CDR3 residues: CASSQDKRLAGGQWYNEQFF. The CDR3 nucleotides are TGTGCCAGCAGCCAAGATAAGCGACTAGCGGGAGGGCAATGGTACAATGAGCAGTTCTTC.

V is TRBV19 and J is TRBJ2-7, with D possibly matching TRBD1 (6 bases). CDR3 size: 13 residues. The ends were cut back, 4 bases at V and 4 bases at J, with 11 bases in the middle. Germline assignment: CDR1 LNHDA and CDR2 SQIVND (reference sequence). CDR3 nucleotide sequence: TGTGCCAGTAGTACCTCCACAGGGTACGAGCAGTACTTC. Translating it yields CASSTSTGYEQYF.

The chain has TRBV15 and TRBJ2-3; 8 bases fit TRBD2. The germline V gene encodes CDR1 LNHNV and CDR2 YYDKDF (reference sequence). CDR3 length equals 14 residues. V shed 0 bases and J 6 bases; nucleotides not matched to a gene: 2. The CDR3 loop reads CATSRDGGRDTQYF. The CDR3 nucleotides are TGTGCCACCAGCAGAGATGGCGGGAGGGATACGCAGTATTTT.

This clone was observed a few times. V usage is TRBV4-2 and J usage is TRBJ2-7; TRBD2 aligns across 8 bases. Per germline, CDR1 LGHNA and CDR2 YNFKEQ. The V and J ends lost 3 bases and 0 bases, in that order; junction bases with no gene match: 7. The CDR3 loop spans 16 amino acids. The CDR3 nucleotides read TGTGCCAGCAGCCAGTTAGCGGGGCAAACCTCCTACGAGCAGTACTTC. As protein: CASSQLAGQTSYEQYF.

The chain combines TRBV5-8 with TRBJ2-2, with TRBD1 identical over 10 bases. Trimming cost V 4 bases and J 3 bases; bases outside gene matches: 3. Germline values: CDR1 SGHTS, CDR2 YDEGEE. The CDR3 consists of 15 residues. This CDR3 reads CASSLGQGDTGELFF. For the CDR3, the DNA is TGTGCCAGCAGCCTCGGACAGGGGGACACCGGGGAGCTGTTTTTT. Full variable domain (rest looked up from reference TRBV5-8 and TRBJ2-2): EAGVTQSPTHLIKTRGQQATLRCSPISGHTSVYWYQQALGLGLQFLLWYDEGEERNRGNFPPRFSGRQFPNYSSELNVNALELEDSALYLCASSLGQGDTGELFFGEGSRLTVL.

The chain joins TRBV7-2 to TRBJ1-6, with 12 bases matching TRBD1. The V gene's germline CDR1 is SGHTA and CDR2 FQGNSA. V shed 1 base and J 10 bases; nucleotides not matched to a gene: 11. This CDR3 spans 18 amino acids. The CDR3 loop reads CASSLGSGTGGQNSPLHF. The DNA of the CDR3 is TGTGCCAGCAGCTTAGGGTCCGGGACAGGGGGCCAAAACTCACCCCTCCACTTT.

The chain recombines TRBV21-1 with TRBJ2-7; the D call of TRBD2 is as the table states it, not checked on the DNA. TRBV21-1 is an annotated pseudogene. The CDR3 is 17 amino acids. The CDR3 region is CASSKSSPTGDHYEQYF. The CDR3 nucleotides are TGTGCCAGCAGCAAGTCCTCCCCTACGGGGGATCACTACGAGCAGTACTTC.

V and J are TRBV5-5 and TRBJ2-5, with D hard to call. Germline V gene data show CDR1 as SGHKS and CDR2 as YYEKEE (reference sequence). V was cut by 6 bases and J by 1 base, with 13 bases left in between. This CDR3 has 14 residues. The CDR3 DNA reads TGTGCCAGCACCATCCAAGGAGTCCAAGAGACCCAGTACTTC. Its protein product is CASTIQGVQETQYF.

The chain carries TRBV11-2 and TRBJ2-2, with TRBD2 matching over 7 bases. V shed 2 bases, J shed 7 bases, and the junction held 7 bases outside the gene matches. The germline V gene encodes CDR1 SGHAT and CDR2 FQNNGV. CDR3 length: 15 amino acids. In DNA, the CDR3 is TGTGCCAGCAGCTTAAGCGGGATTGGAGGCGGGGAGCTGTTTTTT. Translating gives CASSLSGIGGGELFF.

This chain joins TRBV30 and TRBJ2-1; 9 bases are a match to TRBD1. Losses at the gene ends were 3 bases for V and 1 base for J; bases not matched to a gene: 7. This CDR3 contains 16 residues. The V gene's germline CDR1 is GTSNPN and CDR2 SVGIG (reference sequence). The CDR3 loop is CAWRDRGSWSYNEQFF. CDR3 nucleotide sequence: TGTGCCTGGAGGGACAGGGGATCGTGGTCCTACAATGAGCAGTTCTTC.

The chain links TRBV30 to TRBJ2-1; 9 nucleotides align to TRBD2. J lost 5 bases, V lost 5 bases, and 1 base had no gene match. The germline CDR1 and CDR2 sequences are GTSNPN and SVGIG (reference sequence). CDR3 size: 12 residues. CDR3 coding DNA: TGTGCCTGGGGCGGGGGGGACAATGAGCAGTTCTTC. Protein: CAWGGGDNEQFF.

The chain recombines TRBV4-2 with TRBJ2-2; 7 bases fit TRBD2. The CDR3 is made up of 19 amino acids. CDR1 LGHNA and CDR2 YNFKEQ come from the germline V gene. Trimming cost V 0 bases and J 0 bases; bases outside gene matches: 10. CDR3 bases: TGTGCCAGCAGCCAAGATGGGCTAGCGGTTTTTTCGAACACCGGGGAGCTGTTTTTT. This translates into CASSQDGLAVFSNTGELFF.

The chain uses TRBV7-8 and TRBJ1-2; possible D gene TRBD1, 5 bases. Trimming removed 5 bases at V and 1 base at J, with 17 bases between. The CDR3 has 16 residues. CDR1 is SGHVS, CDR2 FQNEAQ, per germline. CDR3: CASSPRTGWGNYGYTF. CDR3 coding DNA: TGTGCCAGCAGCCCCCGCACAGGTTGGGGTAACTATGGCTACACCTTC.

The chain recombines TRBV7-3 with TRBJ1-2, with D possibly TRBD1 on 6 matching bases. The germline gives CDR1 SGHTA, CDR2 FQGTGA. V was cut by 5 bases and J by 3 bases, with 13 bases left in between. This CDR3 is 14 amino acids long. CDR3 in DNA: TGTGCCAGCAGCCCCGGGGGGGGCTACTATGGCTACACCTTC. As protein: CASSPGGGYYGYTF.

The V gene is TRBV7-2, the J gene TRBJ2-1, with D possibly TRBD2 on 7 matching bases. The CDR3 is made up of 16 amino acids. Germline V lookup: CDR1 SGHTA, CDR2 FQGNSA. Trimming removed 3 bases at V and 7 bases at J, with 19 bases between. For the CDR3, the DNA is TGTGCCAGCAGCTTCCCCGGGGGGCTGTTTGGAAATGAGCAGTTCTTC. It codes for CASSFPGGLFGNEQFF.

This rearrangement joins TRBV9 to TRBJ2-1; D is unresolved. Germline loops: CDR1 SGDLS, CDR2 YYNGEE. V was cut by 4 bases and J by 1 base, with 12 bases left in between. This CDR3 comprises 15 residues. The CDR3 coding sequence is TGTGCCAGCAGCCCGAGGCGGAGTTCCTACAATGAGCAGTTCTTC. This codes for CASSPRRSSYNEQFF.

The chain uses TRBV5-1 and TRBJ2-5; 11 nucleotides align to TRBD1. The CDR3 spans 16 residues. The junction had 6 bases not matched to a gene; V was cut back by 4 bases and J by 1 base. CDR1 SGHRS and CDR2 YFSETQ come from the germline V gene. DNA of the CDR3: TGCGCCAGCAGCGGGACAGGGGGGGATAGCCAAGAGACCCAGTACTTC. As protein: CASSGTGGDSQETQYF.

The CDR3 region is CASSPLAGAGDEQYF. CDR3 DNA: TGTGCCAGCTCACCCCTAGCGGGAGCTGGCGACGAGCAGTACTTC. The V call is TRBV18, the J call TRBJ2-7, with TRBD2 identical over 10 bases. The CDR3 contains 15 residues. V lost 3 bases to trimming and J lost 5 bases; unmatched junction nucleotides: 7. CDR1 and CDR2 (germline): KGHSH, LQKENI.